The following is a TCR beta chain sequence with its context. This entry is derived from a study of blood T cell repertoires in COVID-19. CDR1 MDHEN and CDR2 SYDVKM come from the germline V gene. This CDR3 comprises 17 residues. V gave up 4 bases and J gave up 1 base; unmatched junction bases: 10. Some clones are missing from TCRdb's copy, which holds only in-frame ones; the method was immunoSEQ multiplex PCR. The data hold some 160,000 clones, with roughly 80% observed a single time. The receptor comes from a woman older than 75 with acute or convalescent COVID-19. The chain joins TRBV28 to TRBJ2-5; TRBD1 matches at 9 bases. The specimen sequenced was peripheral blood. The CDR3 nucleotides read TGTGCCAGCAGTTGGGACAGGGCGGTTCGTAGCCAAGAGACCCAGTACTTC. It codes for CASSWDRAVRSQETQYF.